A single sample gave rise to the 24 T cell receptor beta chains below, sequenced in a study of blood T cell repertoires in COVID-19. This table comes from immunoSEQ multiplex PCR, and its TCRdb copy is limited to in-frame clones, with some not included. The sample shows over 200,000 clones, 88% of them seen only once. The sample comprised PBMCs or T cells enriched from blood (not recorded which). These receptors were taken from a woman aged 30 to 39 who had been exposed to COVID-19.

The chain employs TRBV28 and TRBJ1-1; D may be TRBD1 (5 bases). Trimming shortened V by 0 bases and J by 5 bases, and 13 bases separated the two germline ends. Germline V gene lookup returns CDR1 MDHEN and CDR2 SYDVKM. CDR3 length equals 15 residues. CDR3 sequence (DNA): TGTGCCAGCAGTTTATGGGGGCCTAAAGGGACTGAAGCTTTCTTT. Translation gives CASSLWGPKGTEAFF.

The rearrangement links TRBV6-5 to TRBJ1-3; D gene ambiguous. The CDR3 length is 14 residues. Trimming cost V 6 bases and J 0 bases, with 9 bases left between them. CDR1 and CDR2 (germline): MNHEY, SVGAGI. The CDR3 spells CASSGLNSGNTIYF. In DNA, the CDR3 is TGTGCCAGCAGCGGACTTAACTCTGGAAACACCATATATTTT.

A single count supports this clone. This sequence joins TRBV28 and TRBJ2-5, with a possible D match to TRBD2 (5 bases). Germline-derived CDR1 and CDR2 are MDHEN and SYDVKM. V was trimmed by 4 bases and J by 3 bases, leaving 12 bases between them. This CDR3 spans 14 amino acids. The CDR3 DNA sequence: TGTGCCAGCAGTTCCCCCGGGGAGAAAGAGACCCAGTACTTC. It codes for CASSSPGEKETQYF.

In this sample, this clone turned up a few times. The chain couples TRBV4-1 to TRBJ1-3; 7 bases are a match to TRBD1. The junction had 0 bases not matched to a gene; V was cut back by 0 bases and J by 7 bases. This CDR3 comprises 13 residues. Germline V gene sequence: CDR1 MGHRA, CDR2 YSYEKL. The CDR3 DNA is TGCGCCAGCAGCCAAGAGACAGGGAACACCATATATTTT. This encodes CASSQETGNTIYF.

V is TRBV27 and J is TRBJ2-7, with D possibly matching TRBD1 (7 bases). The CDR3 length is 14 residues. From germline, CDR1 is MNHEY and CDR2 SMNVEV (reference sequence). V was clipped by 3 bases and J by 3 bases, with 12 bases between them. DNA for the CDR3: TGTGCCAGCAGTTTGTACAGGGGAGGCTACGAGCAGTACTTC. Its protein is CASSLYRGGYEQYF.

The rearrangement joins TRBV18 to TRBJ1-5; 9 nucleotides agree with TRBD1. CDR3 length equals 15 residues. Losses at the gene ends were 5 bases for V and 7 bases for J; bases not matched to a gene: 9. The germline V gene encodes CDR1 KGHSH and CDR2 LQKENI. The CDR3 loop is CASSVGTGRRQPQHF. The CDR3 region has the DNA TGTGCCAGCTCAGTAGGGACAGGGAGGAGACAGCCCCAGCATTTT.

The rearrangement links TRBV5-8 to TRBJ1-4, with D hard to call. With 2 bases removed from V and 4 bases from J, the gap between germline ends came to 12 bases. The germline V gene encodes CDR1 SGHTS and CDR2 YDEGEE. The CDR3 is 15 residues long. The CDR3 protein is CASSFDRQFNEKLFF. CDR3 sequence (DNA): TGTGCCAGCAGCTTCGATCGCCAGTTTAATGAAAAACTGTTTTTT.

This clone was counted between two and nine times. The chain carries TRBV12-3 or TRBV12-4 and TRBJ1-1; 7 bases fit TRBD1. The CDR3 extends over 13 amino acids. The J segment lost 8 bases and the V segment lost 5 bases, leaving 8 bases of the junction unmatched. This CDR3 reads CASSPSTGSEAFF. In DNA form, the CDR3 reads TGTGCCAGCAGTCCCTCGACAGGGTCCGAAGCTTTCTTT.

The rearrangement joins TRBV20-1 to TRBJ2-1; 7 positions match TRBD2. CDR3 length: 14 residues. Germline values: CDR1 DFQATT, CDR2 SNEGSKA (reference sequence). V was pared by 3 bases and J by 3 bases, with 5 bases of the junction left unmatched. The CDR3 coding sequence is TGCAGTGCTAGTTTTGGGGGGGTCTACAATGAGCAGTTCTTC. Protein sequence: CSASFGGVYNEQFF.

The chain employs TRBV27 and TRBJ1-1, with D tentatively TRBD1 (5 bases). Germline CDR1 is MNHEY and CDR2 is SMNVEV (reference sequence). V shed 3 bases and J shed 2 bases, with 7 bases lying between them. CDR3 length equals 13 residues. The CDR3 bases are TGTGCCAGCAGTTTTGGACACAACACTGAAGCTTTCTTT. Translating gives CASSFGHNTEAFF.

The V call is TRBV28, the J call TRBJ2-3; TRBD1 is a possible D gene (5 bases). Germline lookup yields CDR1 MDHEN and CDR2 SYDVKM. Trimming removed 3 bases at V and 0 bases at J, with 13 bases between. CDR3 length: 16 residues. CDR3 nucleotide sequence: TGTGCCAGCAGTTTGGGGCCAGCGATTAGCACAGATACGCAGTATTTT. It specifies CASSLGPAISTDTQYF.

The chain links TRBV7-2 to TRBJ2-3; D may be TRBD1 (6 bases). Trimming took 3 bases from V and 5 from J, leaving 21 bases between them. The CDR3 is made up of 17 amino acids. From germline, CDR1 is SGHTA and CDR2 FQGNSA. CDR3 DNA: TGTGCCAGCAGCTTCCGTATAAAAGCTACAGGGTTAGATACGCAGTATTTT. It encodes CASSFRIKATGLDTQYF.

The V and J genes are TRBV6-6 and TRBJ2-2; TRBD1 aligns across 7 bases. The junction had 9 bases not matched to a gene; V was cut back by 7 bases and J by 7 bases. This CDR3 spans 14 amino acids. In germline, CDR1 is MNHNY, CDR2 SVGAGI (reference sequence). The CDR3 DNA reads TGTGCCAGCACGAAGACAGGGTCGGGCGGGGAGCTGTTTTTT. Protein product: CASTKTGSGGELFF.

This clone has only one observation. The V gene is TRBV3-1 (or the pseudogene TRBV3-2), the J gene TRBJ1-1, with D maybe TRBD1 (5 bases). The CDR3 is 14 residues long. V gave up 2 bases and J gave up 3 bases, with 10 bases separating them. From germline, CDR1 is LGHDT and CDR2 YNNKEL (reference sequence). The chain's CDR3 is CASSQLSGYTEAFF. For the CDR3, the DNA is TGTGCCAGCAGCCAACTATCAGGGTACACTGAAGCTTTCTTT.

This chain uses TRBV7-8 with TRBJ2-2, with a tentative D call TRBD2 (6 bases). Germline V gene sequence: CDR1 SGHVS, CDR2 FQNEAQ. This CDR3 spans 15 amino acids. The V end was cut by 5 bases, the J end by 1 base, with 11 bases between. The CDR3 sequence is CASSLGRLNTGELFF. Written as DNA, the CDR3 is TGTGCCAGCAGCCTGGGGAGGCTGAACACCGGGGAGCTGTTTTTT.

The chain carries TRBV19 and TRBJ2-3; no definite D call. This CDR3 has 15 amino acids. Germline V gene data show CDR1 as LNHDA and CDR2 as SQIVND (reference sequence). Deletions cut 7 bases from V and 1 base from J, with 15 bases between. For the CDR3, the DNA is TGTGCCAGTACCCCTGGCGGAGCGCGCACAGATACGCAGTATTTT. It encodes CASTPGGARTDTQYF.

This sequence joins TRBV30 and TRBJ1-3; D might be TRBD1 (6 bases). Germline loops: CDR1 GTSNPN, CDR2 SVGIG (reference sequence). V lost 0 bases and J lost 0, with 12 bases in between. The CDR3 runs 16 residues. This CDR3 reads CAWSVRGRGSGNTIYF. The CDR3, as DNA: TGTGCCTGGAGTGTACGAGGCAGGGGCTCTGGAAACACCATATATTTT.

The gene calls are TRBV19 and TRBJ2-3; 9 nucleotides match TRBD2. V lost 3 bases, J lost 3 bases, and 10 bases stayed unmatched. The CDR3 consists of 17 residues. From germline, CDR1 is LNHDA and CDR2 SQIVND (reference sequence). The CDR3 DNA sequence: TGTGCCAGTAGTATTCTAGCGGGAAGCTCAGGGACAGATACGCAGTATTTT. It specifies CASSILAGSSGTDTQYF.

The rearrangement links TRBV7-3 to TRBJ2-2, with D unclear. This CDR3 has 14 amino acids. Between the trimmed V and J ends, which lost 2 bases and 1 base, there was a span of 5 bases. Germline V lookup: CDR1 SGHTA, CDR2 FQGTGA. The chain's CDR3 is CASSLGVNTGELFF. The CDR3 DNA is TGTGCCAGCAGCTTAGGAGTGAACACCGGGGAGCTGTTTTTT.

The chain has TRBV2 and TRBJ2-7, with TRBD1 matching over 9 bases. Germline assignment: CDR1 SNHLY and CDR2 FYNNEI. V was clipped by 7 bases and J by 4 bases; unmatched bases: 8. The CDR3 covers 14 residues. CDR3 amino acids: CASMTTGGEYEQYF. For the CDR3, the DNA is TGTGCCAGCATGACGACAGGGGGAGAGTACGAGCAGTACTTC. The whole variable domain, filled in from reference TRBV2 and TRBJ2-7, reads EPEVTQTPSHQVTQMGQEVILRCVPISNHLYFYWYRQILGQKVEFLVSFYNNEISEKSEIFDDQFSVERPDGSNFTLKIRSTKLEDSAMYFCASMTTGGEYEQYFGPGTRLTVT.

The rearrangement uses TRBV9 and TRBJ1-1; TRBD1 matches 8 bases. CDR3 length equals 15 residues. The germline gives CDR1 SGDLS, CDR2 YYNGEE. Germline trimming cut 4 bases from V and 3 bases from J; bases unmatched to any gene: 8. For the CDR3, the DNA is TGTGCCAGCAGCCCGCGACAGGGGAGTTACACTGAAGCTTTCTTT. As protein: CASSPRQGSYTEAFF.

V gene TRBV7-3 combines with J gene TRBJ2-1, with D possibly being TRBD2 (6 bases). Between the trimmed V and J ends, which lost 2 bases and 5 bases, there was a span of 13 bases. The CDR3 sequence is 15 residues long. Looked up from germline, CDR1 is SGHTA and CDR2 is FQGTGA. The chain's CDR3 is CASSLGGGKNNEQFF. As DNA, the CDR3 is TGTGCCAGCAGCTTAGGCGGCGGGAAAAACAATGAGCAGTTCTTC.

The J gene is TRBJ1-2, the V gene TRBV5-4; tentative D call: TRBD1 (6 bases). The CDR3 is 14 amino acids. Per the germline V gene, CDR1 is SGHNT and CDR2 is YYREEE (reference sequence). The V end lost 4 bases, the J end lost 2 bases, and 12 bases lay between the germline ends. CDR3 amino acids: CASSRQESNYGYTF. The CDR3 nucleotides read TGTGCCAGCAGCAGACAGGAGTCGAACTATGGCTACACCTTC.

This clone appeared a single time. V gene TRBV9 combines with J gene TRBJ2-3, with D possibly matching TRBD1 (5 bases). The CDR3 runs 16 residues. V shed 0 bases and J shed 2 bases, with 13 bases lying between them. Germline values: CDR1 SGDLS, CDR2 YYNGEE. The CDR3 DNA follows: TGTGCCAGCAGCGTAGGACAGCTTCCTTTCACAGATACGCAGTATTTT. This encodes CASSVGQLPFTDTQYF.